This is a list of T cell receptor beta chains from one sample in a study of T cells in tuberculosis. Method: immunoSEQ multiplex PCR; TCRdb's copy keeps in-frame clones and lacks some. The sample shows about 34,000 clones, under 95% of them seen only once. This specimen consisted of PBMCs, obtained at tuberculosis diagnosis. The receptor set was obtained from an adult with tuberculosis. The CDR3 runs from the conserved cysteine through the conserved F or W. A D gene is named only where the DNA matches it firmly. Rows give clone size only sometimes, using once, few, many, or a class for an expanded clone.

CDR3nt: TGTGCCAGCAGTGAAACCAGGGGGCGAGAGACCCAGTACTTC
CDR3aa: CASSETRGRETQYF
d_gene: TRBD1
len: 14
j_gene: TRBJ2-5
abundance: once
v_gene: TRBV11-2

CDR3nt: TGCGCCAGCAGCTTGGACAGGGGTGGCTACACCTTC
CDR3aa: CASSLDRGGYTF
d_gene: TRBD1
len: 12
j_gene: TRBJ1-2
abundance: NA
v_gene: TRBV5-1

CDR3nt: TGTGCCAGCCGGGATGGGGGGTACAATGAGCAGTTCTTC
CDR3aa: CASRDGGYNEQFF
d_gene: NA
len: 13
j_gene: TRBJ2-1
abundance: NA
v_gene: TRBV19

CDR3nt: TGTGCCAGCAGCCCTAGACAGGGGGCGGAAGAGACCCAGTACTTC
CDR3aa: CASSPRQGAEETQYF
d_gene: TRBD1
len: 15
j_gene: TRBJ2-5
abundance: NA
v_gene: TRBV11-2

CDR3nt: TGTGCCAGCAGCTCGGGCAGCGGGATGCACAATGAGCAGTTCTTC
CDR3aa: CASSSGSGMHNEQFF
d_gene: TRBD2
len: 15
j_gene: TRBJ2-1
abundance: few
v_gene: TRBV7-9

CDR3nt: TGTGCCAGCAGTGAACTCACGGCAGGGATGGGCTACACCTTC
CDR3aa: CASSELTAGMGYTF
d_gene: NA
len: 14
j_gene: TRBJ1-2
abundance: NA
v_gene: TRBV2

CDR3nt: TGTGCCAGCAGAGCTGGGACACCGCTATTACAGCCCCAGCATTTT
CDR3aa: CASRAGTPLLQPQHF
d_gene: NA
len: 15
j_gene: TRBJ1-5
abundance: NA
v_gene: TRBV2

CDR3nt: TGTGCCAGCAGCCTCTGGGGCGGATCCTCTGAGCAGTTCTTC
CDR3aa: CASSLWGGSSEQFF
d_gene: NA
len: 14
j_gene: TRBJ2-1
abundance: NA
v_gene: TRBV27

CDR3nt: TGTGCCAGCAGCTTCACCATGACAGGGGCGGCTGGCTACACCTTC
CDR3aa: CASSFTMTGAAGYTF
d_gene: TRBD1
len: 15
j_gene: TRBJ1-2
abundance: NA
v_gene: TRBV7-9

CDR3nt: TGTGCCAGCAGCTCCCGGACTAGCGGGGCCTACAATGAGCAGTTCTTC
CDR3aa: CASSSRTSGAYNEQFF
d_gene: TRBD2
len: 16
j_gene: TRBJ2-1
abundance: NA
v_gene: TRBV7-9

CDR3nt: TGTGCCAGCAAACGAGGAGAGAACACCGGGGAGCTGTTTTTT
CDR3aa: CASKRGENTGELFF
d_gene: NA
len: 14
j_gene: TRBJ2-2
abundance: NA
v_gene: TRBV2

CDR3nt: TGTGCCAGCACGTCCGGGACTAGCGGGAATGAGCAGTTCTTC
CDR3aa: CASTSGTSGNEQFF
d_gene: TRBD2
len: 14
j_gene: TRBJ2-1
abundance: NA
v_gene: TRBV9

CDR3nt: TGTGCCATCAGTGAGTCTATTCTGTCCGGGGAGCTGTTTTTT
CDR3aa: CAISESILSGELFF
d_gene: NA
len: 14
j_gene: TRBJ2-2
abundance: NA
v_gene: TRBV10-3

CDR3nt: TGTGCCAGCAGCATAGGGGCGGGAGGGGACTACGAGCAGTACTTC
CDR3aa: CASSIGAGGDYEQYF
d_gene: TRBD2
len: 15
j_gene: TRBJ2-7
abundance: NA
v_gene: TRBV4-2

CDR3nt: TGTGCCAGCAGTTCCCCCGGGGGGGTGAACACTGAAGCTTTCTTT
CDR3aa: CASSSPGGVNTEAFF
d_gene: NA
len: 15
j_gene: TRBJ1-1
abundance: NA
v_gene: TRBV6-5

CDR3nt: TGCGCCAGCAGCGGGGGACTAGCGAGATCCTCCTACGAGCAGTACTTC
CDR3aa: CASSGGLARSSYEQYF
d_gene: TRBD2
len: 16
j_gene: TRBJ2-7
abundance: NA
v_gene: TRBV4-1

CDR3nt: TGCGCCAGCAGCCAGACTAGCGGGAAGGACATTCAGTACTTC
CDR3aa: CASSQTSGKDIQYF
d_gene: TRBD2
len: 14
j_gene: TRBJ2-4
abundance: NA
v_gene: TRBV5-1

CDR3nt: TGCAGCGTTGGGGGGGTTTCGGACACTGAAGCTTTCTTT
CDR3aa: CSVGGVSDTEAFF
d_gene: NA
len: 13
j_gene: TRBJ1-1
abundance: NA
v_gene: TRBV29-1